Given below is one T cell receptor beta chain in context. Antigen specificity is unknown. The sample belongs to a study of T-cell reconstitution after alpha-beta-depleted transplantation in children. Broader study findings: Where some patients showed high TCRbeta diversity at day 60, it came from recipient T cells and thymic progenitors that had survived. Newly generated T cells supplied most T-cell counts and diversity one year post-transplant. Several hundred expanded graft clones reportedly supplied alpha-beta T cells about two months after transplant.

For TCRbeta, the library was prepared with unique molecular identifiers. TCRdb reprocessed the PCR reads via MiXCR and lists one record per CDR3 protein. Counted here are fewer than 1 million distinct CDR3 sequences, roughly 15% occurring once; the ten biggest clones make up 5%. The CDR3 spans 12 residues. The ends were cut back, 6 bases at V and 7 bases at J, with 12 bases in the middle. Germline V gene data show CDR1 as DFQATT and CDR2 as SNEGSKA (reference sequence). V usage is TRBV20-1 and J usage is TRBJ1-4; D gene unclear. This sequence was found in a male patient between 5 and 17 years old who had a stem cell transplant for acute lymphoblastic leukemia, so the T cells may come from the graft donor. The sequencing here drew on PBMCs, mostly from graft donor cells, taken 360 days after TCRalphabeta/CD19-depleted stem cell transplant. CDR3 sequence (DNA): TGCAGTGCCGGTCCCGCGGGTGAAAAACTGTTTTTT. Translated: CSAGPAGEKLFF.